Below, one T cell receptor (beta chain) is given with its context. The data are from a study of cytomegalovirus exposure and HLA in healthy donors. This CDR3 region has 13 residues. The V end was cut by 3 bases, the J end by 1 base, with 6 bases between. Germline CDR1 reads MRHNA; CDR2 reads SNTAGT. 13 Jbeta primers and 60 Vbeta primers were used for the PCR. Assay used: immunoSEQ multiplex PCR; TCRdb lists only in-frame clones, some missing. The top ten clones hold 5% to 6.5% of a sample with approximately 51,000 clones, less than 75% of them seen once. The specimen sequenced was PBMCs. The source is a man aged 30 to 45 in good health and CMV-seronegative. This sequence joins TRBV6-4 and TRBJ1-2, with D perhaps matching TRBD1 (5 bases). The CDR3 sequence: CASSEDNNYGYTF. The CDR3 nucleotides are TGTGCCAGCAGTGAGGACAATAACTATGGCTACACCTTC.